This T cell receptor (beta chain) was found in a study of sequential checkpoint blockade in melanoma. Overall study context: Arm A got nivolumab then ipilimumab; arm B the reverse, 1:1. Maintenance nivolumab came after either treatment sequence.

The treatment was: randomized to nivolumab then ipilimumab (arm A) or the reverse (arm B). Patients had received no earlier DNA-damaging chemotherapy. V lost 10 bases to trimming and J lost 2 bases; unmatched junction nucleotides: 3. This CDR3 region has 13 residues. Germline assignment: CDR1 WSHSY and CDR2 SAAADI. Produced via immunoSEQ multiplex PCR; TCRdb's table is partial and in-frame only. The table has 15,000 to 20,000 clones, about 67% seen once. This TCR was sampled from a human donor with melanoma. The J gene is TRBJ1-5, the V gene TRBV10-2; 9 bases fit TRBD1. Sequences were derived from CD8+ T cells sorted from blood (inferred from file names), sampled from a patient given nivolumab and ipilimumab in sequence. CDR3 bases: TGCGCCACGACAGGGGGTCGCAATCAGCCCCAGCATTTT. It encodes CATTGGRNQPQHF.